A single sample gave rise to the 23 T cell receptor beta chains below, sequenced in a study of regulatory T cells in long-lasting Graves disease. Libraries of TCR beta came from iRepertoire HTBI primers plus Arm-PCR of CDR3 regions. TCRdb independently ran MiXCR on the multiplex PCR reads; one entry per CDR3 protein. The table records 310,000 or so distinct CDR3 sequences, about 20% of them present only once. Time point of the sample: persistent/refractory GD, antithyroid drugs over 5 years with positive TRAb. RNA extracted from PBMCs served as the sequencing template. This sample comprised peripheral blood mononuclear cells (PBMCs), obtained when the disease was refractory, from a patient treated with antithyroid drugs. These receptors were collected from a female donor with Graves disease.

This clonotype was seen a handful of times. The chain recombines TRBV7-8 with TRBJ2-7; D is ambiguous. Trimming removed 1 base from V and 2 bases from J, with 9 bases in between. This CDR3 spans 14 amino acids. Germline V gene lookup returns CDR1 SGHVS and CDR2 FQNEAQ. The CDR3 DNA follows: TGTGCCAGCAGCTTAGAGACGAAAGCCTACGAGCAGTACTTC. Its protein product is CASSLETKAYEQYF.

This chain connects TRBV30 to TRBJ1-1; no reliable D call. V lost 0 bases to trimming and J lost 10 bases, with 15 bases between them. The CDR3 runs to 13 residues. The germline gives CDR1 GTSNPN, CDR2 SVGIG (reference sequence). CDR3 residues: CAWSVGLFWGAFF. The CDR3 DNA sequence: TGTGCCTGGAGTGTCGGCCTTTTCTGGGGAGCTTTCTTT. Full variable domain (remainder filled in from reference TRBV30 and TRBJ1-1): SQTIHQWPATLVQPVGSPLSLECTVEGTSNPNLYWYRQAAGRGLQLLFYSVGIGQISSEVPQNLSASRPQDRQFILSSKKLLLSDSGFYLCAWSVGLFWGAFFGQGTRLTVV.

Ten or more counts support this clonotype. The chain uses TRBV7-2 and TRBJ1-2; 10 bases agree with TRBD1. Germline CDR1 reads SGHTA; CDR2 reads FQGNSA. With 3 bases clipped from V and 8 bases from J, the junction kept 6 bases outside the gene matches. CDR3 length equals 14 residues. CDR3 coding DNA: TGTGCCAGCAGCTTCAGACAGGGGGCCGGCGGCTACACCTTC. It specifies CASSFRQGAGGYTF.

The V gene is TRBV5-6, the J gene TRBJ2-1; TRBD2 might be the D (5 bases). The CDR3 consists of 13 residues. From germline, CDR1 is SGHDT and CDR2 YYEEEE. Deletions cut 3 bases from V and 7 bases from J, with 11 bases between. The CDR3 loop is CASSSGLRNEQFF. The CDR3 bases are TGTGCCAGCAGCTCGGGATTAAGGAATGAGCAGTTCTTC.

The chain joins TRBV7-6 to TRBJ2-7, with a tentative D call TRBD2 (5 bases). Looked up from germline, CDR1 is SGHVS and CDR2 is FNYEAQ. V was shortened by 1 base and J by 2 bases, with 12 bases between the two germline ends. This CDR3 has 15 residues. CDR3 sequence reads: CASSLGGRGPYEQYF. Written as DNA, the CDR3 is TGTGCCAGCAGCTTAGGAGGGCGAGGACCCTACGAGCAGTACTTC.

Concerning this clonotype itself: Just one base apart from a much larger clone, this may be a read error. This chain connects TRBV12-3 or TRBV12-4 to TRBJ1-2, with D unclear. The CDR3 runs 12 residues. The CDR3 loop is CTSSDGPYGYTF. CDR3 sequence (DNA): TGTACCAGCAGTGATGGCCCCTATGGCTACACCTTC.

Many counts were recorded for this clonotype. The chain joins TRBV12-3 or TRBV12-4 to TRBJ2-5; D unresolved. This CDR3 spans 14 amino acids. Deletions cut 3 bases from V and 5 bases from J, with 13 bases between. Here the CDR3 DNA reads TGTGCCAGCAGTTTCATCCCAGAACCGGAGACCCAGTACTTC. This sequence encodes CASSFIPEPETQYF.

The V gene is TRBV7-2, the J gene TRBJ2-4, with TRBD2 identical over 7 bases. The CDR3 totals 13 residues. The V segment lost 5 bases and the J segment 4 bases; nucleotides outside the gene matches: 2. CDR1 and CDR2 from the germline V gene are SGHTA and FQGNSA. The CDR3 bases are TGTGCCAGCAGCAACGGGGGGAAAAACATTCAGTACTTC. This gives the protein CASSNGGKNIQYF.

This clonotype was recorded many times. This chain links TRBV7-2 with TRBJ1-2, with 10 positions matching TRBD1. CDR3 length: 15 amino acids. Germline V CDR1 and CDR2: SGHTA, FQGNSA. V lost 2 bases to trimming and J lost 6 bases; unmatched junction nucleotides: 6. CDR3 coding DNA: TGTGCCAGCAGCTTATGGACAGGGGGGGGGCATGGCTACACCTTC. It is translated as CASSLWTGGGHGYTF.

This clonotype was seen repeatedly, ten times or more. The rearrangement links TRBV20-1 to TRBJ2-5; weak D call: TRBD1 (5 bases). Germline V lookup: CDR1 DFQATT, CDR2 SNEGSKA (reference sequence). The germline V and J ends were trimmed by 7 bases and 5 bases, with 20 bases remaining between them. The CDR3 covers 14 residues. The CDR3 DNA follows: TGCAGTGTTAAGCGCTTTAGGGGCTGGGAGACCCAGTACTTC. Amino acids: CSVKRFRGWETQYF.

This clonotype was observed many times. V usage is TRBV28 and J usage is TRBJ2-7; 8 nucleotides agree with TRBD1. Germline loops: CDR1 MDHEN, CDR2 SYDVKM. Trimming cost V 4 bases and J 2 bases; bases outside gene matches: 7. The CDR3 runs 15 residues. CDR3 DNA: TGTGCCAGCAGTTCCGGACAGGGAGTGGCCTACGAGCAGTACTTC. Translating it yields CASSSGQGVAYEQYF.

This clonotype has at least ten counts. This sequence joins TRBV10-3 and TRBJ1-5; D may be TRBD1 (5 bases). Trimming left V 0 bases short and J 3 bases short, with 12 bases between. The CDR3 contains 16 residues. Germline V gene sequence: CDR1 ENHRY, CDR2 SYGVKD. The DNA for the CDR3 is TGTGCCATCAGTGAGTCGAGTTTCAGGGACAATCAGCCCCAGCATTTT. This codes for CAISESSFRDNQPQHF.

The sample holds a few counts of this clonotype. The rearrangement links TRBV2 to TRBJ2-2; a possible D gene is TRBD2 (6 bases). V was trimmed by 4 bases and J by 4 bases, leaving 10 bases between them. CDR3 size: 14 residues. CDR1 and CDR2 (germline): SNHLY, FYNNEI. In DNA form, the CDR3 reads TGTGCCAGCAGTGTGGGGGGTGGCACCGGGGAGCTGTTTTTT. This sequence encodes CASSVGGGTGELFF.

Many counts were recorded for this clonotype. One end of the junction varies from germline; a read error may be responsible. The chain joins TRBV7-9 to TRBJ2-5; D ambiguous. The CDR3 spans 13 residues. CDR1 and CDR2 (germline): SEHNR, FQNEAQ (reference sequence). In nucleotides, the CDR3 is TGTGCCAGCAGCTTATGGGGTGGCGGTGACCCTCTTTTC. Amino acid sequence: CASSLWGGGDPLF.

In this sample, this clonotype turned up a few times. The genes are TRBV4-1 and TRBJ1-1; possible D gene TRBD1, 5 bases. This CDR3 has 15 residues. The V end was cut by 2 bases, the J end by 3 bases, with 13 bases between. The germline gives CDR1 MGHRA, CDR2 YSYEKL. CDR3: CASSQPRRGYTEAFF. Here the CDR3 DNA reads TGCGCCAGCAGCCAACCCCGTAGGGGATACACTGAAGCTTTCTTT.

DNA of the CDR3: TGTGCCAGCAGCCGCGGGACTTCGAGCTCCTACGAGCAGTACTTC. Protein sequence: CASSRGTSSSYEQYF. The chain combines TRBV28 with TRBJ2-7, with D tentatively TRBD2 (6 bases). The CDR3 is 15 residues long. Per the germline V gene, CDR1 is MDHEN and CDR2 is SYDVKM. Between the trimmed V and J ends, which lost 6 bases and 0 bases, there was a span of 15 bases. Full variable domain (rest looked up from reference TRBV28 and TRBJ2-7): DVKVTQSSRYLVKRTGEKVFLECVQDMDHENMFWYRQDPGLGLRLIYFSYDVKMKEKGDIPEGYSVSREKKERFSLILESASTNQTSMYLCASSRGTSSSYEQYFGPGTRLTVT.

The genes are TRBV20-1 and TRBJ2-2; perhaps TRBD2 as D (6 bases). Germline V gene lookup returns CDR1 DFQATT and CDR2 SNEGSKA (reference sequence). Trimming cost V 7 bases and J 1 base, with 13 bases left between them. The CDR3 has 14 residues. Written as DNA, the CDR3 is TGCAGTGTCCCCTCCGGGGGGAACACCGGGGAGCTGTTTTTT. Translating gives CSVPSGGNTGELFF.

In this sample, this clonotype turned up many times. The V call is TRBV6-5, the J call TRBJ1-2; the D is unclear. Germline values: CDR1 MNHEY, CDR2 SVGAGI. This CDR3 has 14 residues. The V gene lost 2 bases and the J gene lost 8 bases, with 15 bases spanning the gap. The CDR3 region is CASSYLAGQKGYTF. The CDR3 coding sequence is TGTGCCAGCAGTTACCTGGCAGGTCAGAAGGGCTACACCTTC.

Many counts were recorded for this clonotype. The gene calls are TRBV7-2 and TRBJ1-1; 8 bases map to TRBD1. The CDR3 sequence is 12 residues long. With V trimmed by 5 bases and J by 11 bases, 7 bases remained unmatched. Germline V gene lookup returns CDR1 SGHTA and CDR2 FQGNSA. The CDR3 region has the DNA TGTGCCAGCAGCCTCAGGACAGGGAGGGCTTTCTTT. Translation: CASSLRTGRAFF.

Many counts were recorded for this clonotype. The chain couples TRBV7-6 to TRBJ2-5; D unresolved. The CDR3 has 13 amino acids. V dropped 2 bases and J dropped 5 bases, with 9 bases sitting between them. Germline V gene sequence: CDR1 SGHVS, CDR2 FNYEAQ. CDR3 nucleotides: TGTGCCAGCAGCTTATCGATTGGGGAGACCCAGTACTTC. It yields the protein CASSLSIGETQYF.

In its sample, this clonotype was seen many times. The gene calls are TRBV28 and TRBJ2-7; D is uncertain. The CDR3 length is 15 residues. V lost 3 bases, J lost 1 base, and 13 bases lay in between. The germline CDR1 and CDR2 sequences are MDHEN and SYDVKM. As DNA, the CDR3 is TGTGCCAGCAGTTTGGGTTTGTCGGCTTCCTACGAGCAGTACTTC. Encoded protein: CASSLGLSASYEQYF. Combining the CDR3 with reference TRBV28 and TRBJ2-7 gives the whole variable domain DVKVTQSSRYLVKRTGEKVFLECVQDMDHENMFWYRQDPGLGLRLIYFSYDVKMKEKGDIPEGYSVSREKKERFSLILESASTNQTSMYLCASSLGLSASYEQYFGPGTRLTVT.

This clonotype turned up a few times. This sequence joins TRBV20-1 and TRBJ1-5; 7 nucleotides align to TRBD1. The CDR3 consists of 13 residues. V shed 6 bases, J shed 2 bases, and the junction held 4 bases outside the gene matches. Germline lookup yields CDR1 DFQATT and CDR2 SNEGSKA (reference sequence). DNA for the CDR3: TGCAGTGCCCGAACAGGGGGCAATCAGCCCCAGCATTTT. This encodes CSARTGGNQPQHF.

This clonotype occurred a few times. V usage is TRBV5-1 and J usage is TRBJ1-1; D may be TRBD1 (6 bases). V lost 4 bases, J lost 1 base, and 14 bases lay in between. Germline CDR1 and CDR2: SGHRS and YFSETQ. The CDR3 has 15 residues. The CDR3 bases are TGCGCCAGCAGCAAAGGGGGGTTGGGGAACACTGAAGCTTTCTTT. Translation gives CASSKGGLGNTEAFF. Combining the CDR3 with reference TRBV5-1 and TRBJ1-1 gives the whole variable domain KAGVTQTPRYLIKTRGQQVTLSCSPISGHRSVSWYQQTPGQGLQFLFEYFSETQRNKGNFPGRFSGRQFSNSRSEMNVSTLELGDSALYLCASSKGGLGNTEAFFGQGTRLTVV.